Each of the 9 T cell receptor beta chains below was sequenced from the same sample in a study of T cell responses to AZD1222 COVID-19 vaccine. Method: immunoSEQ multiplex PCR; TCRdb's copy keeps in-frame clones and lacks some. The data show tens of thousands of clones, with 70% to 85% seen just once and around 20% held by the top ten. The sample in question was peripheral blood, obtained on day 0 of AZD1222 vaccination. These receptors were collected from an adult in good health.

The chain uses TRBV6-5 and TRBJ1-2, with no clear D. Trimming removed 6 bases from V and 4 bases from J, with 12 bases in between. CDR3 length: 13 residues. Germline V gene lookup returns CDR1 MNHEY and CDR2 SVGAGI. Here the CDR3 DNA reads TGTGCCAGCAGATTCGACATCGGCTATGGCTACACCTTC. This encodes CASRFDIGYGYTF.

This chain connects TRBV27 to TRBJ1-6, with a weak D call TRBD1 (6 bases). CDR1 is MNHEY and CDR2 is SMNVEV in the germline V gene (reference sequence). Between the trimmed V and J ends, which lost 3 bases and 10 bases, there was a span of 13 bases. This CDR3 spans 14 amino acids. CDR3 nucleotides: TGTGCCAGCAGTTTGGGGGGGCAGCGATCACCCCTCCACTTT. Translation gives CASSLGGQRSPLHF.

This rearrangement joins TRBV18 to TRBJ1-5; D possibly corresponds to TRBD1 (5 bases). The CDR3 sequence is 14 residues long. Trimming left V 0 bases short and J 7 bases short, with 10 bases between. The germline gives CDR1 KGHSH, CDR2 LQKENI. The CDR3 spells CASSPPGTGQPQHF. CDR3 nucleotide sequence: TGTGCCAGCTCACCACCCGGGACCGGCCAGCCCCAGCATTTT.

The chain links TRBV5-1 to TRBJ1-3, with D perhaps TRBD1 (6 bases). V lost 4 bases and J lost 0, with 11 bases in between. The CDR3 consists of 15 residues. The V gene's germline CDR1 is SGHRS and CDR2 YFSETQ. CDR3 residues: CASSEQGISGNTIYF. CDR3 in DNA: TGCGCCAGCAGCGAACAGGGTATCTCTGGAAACACCATATATTTT.

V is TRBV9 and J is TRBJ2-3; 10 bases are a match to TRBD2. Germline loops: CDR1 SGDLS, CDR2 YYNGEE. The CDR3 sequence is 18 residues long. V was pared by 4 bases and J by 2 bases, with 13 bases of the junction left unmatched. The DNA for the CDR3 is TGTGCCAGCAGCCAAGACCTGTTACTAGCGGGATTCACAGATACGCAGTATTTT. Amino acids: CASSQDLLLAGFTDTQYF.

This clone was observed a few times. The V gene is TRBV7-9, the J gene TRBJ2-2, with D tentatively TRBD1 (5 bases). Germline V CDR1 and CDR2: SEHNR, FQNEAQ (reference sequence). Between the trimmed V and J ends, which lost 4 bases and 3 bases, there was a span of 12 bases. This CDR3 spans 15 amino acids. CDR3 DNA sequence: TGTGCCAGCAGCTCCACAGGAGCTGACACCGGGGAGCTGTTTTTT. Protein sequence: CASSSTGADTGELFF.

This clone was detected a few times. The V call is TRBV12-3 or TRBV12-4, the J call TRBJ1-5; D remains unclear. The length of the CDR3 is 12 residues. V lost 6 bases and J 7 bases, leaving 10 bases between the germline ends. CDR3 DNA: TGTGCCAGCAGAAAAGAGGCCCAGCCCCAGCATTTT. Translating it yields CASRKEAQPQHF.

This chain's CDR3 is CASSPRGEGYTF. The CDR3 bases are TGTGCCAGCAGCCCGAGGGGGGAGGGCTACACCTTC. The chain joins TRBV12-3 or TRBV12-4 to TRBJ1-2; tentatively, D is TRBD1 (6 bases). V lost 6 bases and J lost 8, with 13 bases in between. The CDR3 contains 12 residues.

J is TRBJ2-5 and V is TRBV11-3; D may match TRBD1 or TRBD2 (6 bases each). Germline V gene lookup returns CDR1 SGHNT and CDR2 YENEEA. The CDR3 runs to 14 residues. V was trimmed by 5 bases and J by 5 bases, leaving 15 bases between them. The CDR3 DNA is TGTGCCAGCAGCGGGGGCGGGGACCGTGAGACCCAGTACTTC. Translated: CASSGGGDRETQYF.